The next 10 T cell receptor beta chains were all read from a single sample in a study of T cell responses to AZD1222 COVID-19 vaccine. Generated by immunoSEQ multiplex PCR, the TCRdb table keeps only in-frame clones and is missing some. The sample yields roughly 190,000 clones, 80% to 95% seen once. The sample here was peripheral blood, taken on day 0 of AZD1222 vaccination. These receptor sequences come from an adult in good health.

In its sample, this clone was seen once. The CDR3 reads CASSLGGRLAGVGGELFF. The CDR3 nucleotides read TGTGCCAGCAGCTTAGGGGGCCGACTAGCGGGAGTAGGCGGGGAGCTGTTTTTT. V and J are TRBV11-2 and TRBJ2-2, with 12 bases matching TRBD2. The V gene's germline CDR1 is SGHAT and CDR2 FQNNGV. CDR3 length equals 18 residues. V was clipped by 1 base and J by 7 bases; unmatched bases: 10.

The chain couples TRBV5-1 to TRBJ1-2, with 8 bases lining up with TRBD1. V trimming: 4 bases; J trimming: 4 bases; junction bases outside the gene matches: 6. Germline lookup yields CDR1 SGHRS and CDR2 YFSETQ. This CDR3 spans 14 amino acids. CDR3 residues: CASSRDGQGYGYTF. Written as DNA, the CDR3 is TGCGCCAGCAGCCGCGATGGACAGGGCTATGGCTACACCTTC.

The V and J genes are TRBV19 and TRBJ1-2, with TRBD1 matching over 10 bases. Germline CDR1 and CDR2: LNHDA and SQIVND (reference sequence). This CDR3 spans 15 amino acids. V lost 6 bases and J lost 7; bases outside the gene matches: 11. The CDR3 DNA reads as TGTGCCAGTAGGCCGAGACAGGGGGCGGCCTCTGGCTACACCTTC. Its protein is CASRPRQGAASGYTF.

This sequence joins TRBV7-8 and TRBJ1-5, with D uncertain. CDR1 SGHVS and CDR2 FQNEAQ come from the germline V gene. There are 14 residues in the CDR3. Trimming took off 5 bases at V and 3 bases at J, with 11 bases between the two ends. The CDR3 sequence is CASSTGRVNQPQHF. CDR3 nucleotide sequence: TGTGCCAGCAGCACCGGACGGGTCAATCAGCCCCAGCATTTT. Looking up the rest from reference TRBV7-8 and TRBJ1-5 gives the full variable domain: GAGVSQSPRYKVAKRGQDVALRCDPISGHVSLFWYQQALGQGPEFLTYFQNEAQLDKSGLPSDRFFAERPEGSVSTLKIQRTQQEDSAVYLCASSTGRVNQPQHFGDGTRLSIL.

V is TRBV20-1 and J is TRBJ1-1; the D is unclear. Germline V gene lookup returns CDR1 DFQATT and CDR2 SNEGSKA (reference sequence). There are 11 residues in the CDR3. The CDR3 DNA follows: TGCAGGGCTTGGGGAAACACTGAAGCTTTCTTT. Protein product: CRAWGNTEAFF.

This sequence joins TRBV12-3 or TRBV12-4 and TRBJ1-1, with 10 bases that match TRBD1. Germline trimming cut 6 bases from V and 4 bases from J; bases unmatched to any gene: 2. The CDR3 is 13 amino acids. CDR3: CASSRTGGTEAFF. The DNA of the CDR3 is TGTGCCAGCAGCCGGACAGGGGGCACTGAAGCTTTCTTT.

The chain recombines TRBV30 with TRBJ1-5, with D unclear. This CDR3 is built from 14 residues. The germline V and J ends were trimmed by 2 bases and 4 bases, with 12 bases remaining between them. The germline gives CDR1 GTSNPN, CDR2 SVGIG (reference sequence). CDR3 bases: TGTGCCTGGAGTCTCCCTTCGTGGAATCAGCCCCAGCATTTT. Translated, it gives CAWSLPSWNQPQHF.

The CDR3 sequence: CASSQDLETQYF. CDR3 sequence (DNA): TGTGCCAGCAGCCAAGATTTGGAGACCCAGTACTTC. The genes are TRBV3-1 (or the pseudogene TRBV3-2) and TRBJ2-5, with unresolved D. Germline-derived CDR1 and CDR2 are LGHDT and YNNKEL (reference sequence). The CDR3 is made up of 12 amino acids. Trimming took 0 bases from V and 5 from J, leaving 4 bases between them.

With respect to this clone: Other DNA sequences in the sample encode the same CDR3. The chain recombines TRBV7-8 with TRBJ2-7; D uncertain. The V end lost 3 bases, the J end lost 0 bases, and 0 bases lay between the germline ends. Germline V lookup: CDR1 SGHVS, CDR2 FQNEAQ. The CDR3 covers 11 residues. Here the CDR3 reads CASSFSYEQYF. CDR3 DNA: TGTGCCAGCAGCTTCTCCTACGAGCAGTACTTC.

The chain uses TRBV9 and TRBJ2-5; 7 bases fit TRBD2. This CDR3 has 17 residues. Germline loops: CDR1 SGDLS, CDR2 YYNGEE. J lost 1 base, V lost 3 bases, and 12 bases had no gene match. The CDR3 nucleotides are TGTGCCAGCAGCGCTAGGGGAGGGGCCGTCCGCCAAGAGACCCAGTACTTC. Translated, it gives CASSARGGAVRQETQYF.